A single sample gave rise to the 10 T cell receptor beta chains below, sequenced in a study of cytomegalovirus exposure and HLA in healthy donors. This table comes from immunoSEQ multiplex PCR, and its TCRdb copy is limited to in-frame clones, with some not included. The data contain 300,000 to 350,000 clones, nearly 90% of them singletons. Sequenced: PBMCs. These receptors came from a man aged 25-45 years in good health and CMV-seronegative.

This clone was counted only a few times. The gene calls are TRBV18 and TRBJ2-7; 9 bases line up with TRBD2. Germline trimming cut 3 bases from V and 3 bases from J; bases unmatched to any gene: 3. In germline, CDR1 is KGHSH, CDR2 LQKENI. This CDR3 contains 14 residues. CDR3 DNA: TGTGCCAGCTCACCCTCGCGGGGGGGCTACGAGCAGTACTTC. The encoded protein is CASSPSRGGYEQYF.

This chain connects TRBV29-1 to TRBJ2-2; D might be TRBD2 (5 bases). The length of the CDR3 is 12 residues. The V end was cut by 5 bases, the J end by 5 bases, with 9 bases between. Germline CDR1 is SQVTM and CDR2 is ANQGSEA. CDR3 nucleotide sequence: TGCAGCGTTCGGACTGAAACCGGGGAGCTGTTTTTT. As protein: CSVRTETGELFF.

This chain uses TRBV2 with TRBJ1-4; 11 bases are a match to TRBD1. The CDR3 has 15 amino acids. CDR1 is SNHLY, CDR2 FYNNEI, per germline. Germline trimming cut 4 bases from V and 5 bases from J; bases unmatched to any gene: 3. CDR3 protein: CASSARDRGNEKLFF. CDR3 coding DNA: TGTGCCAGCAGTGCCAGGGACAGGGGGAATGAAAAACTGTTTTTT.

The rearrangement links TRBV7-2 to TRBJ2-7, with 7 bases lining up with TRBD1. V dropped 0 bases and J dropped 1; count of bases not matched to a gene: 0. The CDR3 totals 14 residues. From germline, CDR1 is SGHTA and CDR2 FQGNSA. In nucleotides, the CDR3 is TGTGCCAGCAGCTTAGCGACAGGGTCCTACGAGCAGTACTTC. It encodes CASSLATGSYEQYF.

The rearrangement joins TRBV4-3 to TRBJ2-3, with 13 bases fitting TRBD2. Looked up from germline, CDR1 is LGHNA and CDR2 is YSLEER. The CDR3 loop spans 18 amino acids. V gave up 0 bases and J gave up 6 bases; unmatched junction bases: 9. The DNA of the CDR3 is TGCGCCAGCAGCCAAGATAGGACTAGCGGGGGCCCTCTGGATACGCAGTATTTT. Residues: CASSQDRTSGGPLDTQYF.

The chain employs TRBV14 and TRBJ1-6; D gene unclear. V lost 3 bases and J 0 bases, leaving 6 bases between the germline ends. CDR1 is SGHDN and CDR2 is FVKESK in the germline V gene. The CDR3 sequence is 15 residues long. CDR3 nucleotide sequence: TGTGCCAGCAGCCACATTAGCTCCTATAATTCACCCCTCCACTTT. Translating it yields CASSHISSYNSPLHF. Drawing the rest from reference TRBV14 and TRBJ1-6, the complete variable domain is EAGVTQFPSHSVIEKGQTVTLRCDPISGHDNLYWYRRVMGKEIKFLLHFVKESKQDESGMPNNRFLAERTGGTYSTLKVQPAELEDSGVYFCASSHISSYNSPLHFGNGTRLTVT.

This sequence joins TRBV5-6 and TRBJ2-1, with unresolved D. Trimming stripped 0 bases from V and 9 bases from J, with 10 bases between. The CDR3 consists of 13 residues. Germline-derived CDR1 and CDR2 are SGHDT and YYEEEE. The CDR3 nucleotides are TGTGCCAGCAGCTTGGAGCCCGCGCCTGAGCAGTTCTTC. Translated: CASSLEPAPEQFF.

The chain employs TRBV4-3 and TRBJ2-7; D is ambiguous. From germline, CDR1 is LGHNA and CDR2 YSLEER. The germline V and J ends were trimmed by 4 bases and 4 bases, with 5 bases remaining between them. The CDR3 has 11 residues. DNA of the CDR3: TGCGCCAGCAGCCTTCAGTACGAGCAGTACTTC. It translates to CASSLQYEQYF.

V and J are TRBV11-3 and TRBJ2-3; TRBD2 might be the D (7 bases). The length of the CDR3 is 15 residues. Germline CDR1 SGHNT, CDR2 YENEEA. The germline V and J ends were trimmed by 1 base and 4 bases, with 12 bases remaining between them. The CDR3 DNA follows: TGTGCCAGCAGCTTAGGGGGGGGGCCCGCAGATACGCAGTATTTT. Translation gives CASSLGGGPADTQYF. The variable domain in full, with the rest retrieved from reference TRBV11-3 and TRBJ2-3, is EAGVVQSPRYKIIEKKQPVAFWCNPISGHNTLYWYLQNLGQGPELLIRYENEEAVDDSQLPKDRFSAERLKGVDSTLKIQPAELGDSAVYLCASSLGGGPADTQYFGPGTRLTVL.

The V gene is TRBV6-5, the J gene TRBJ1-5; 11 bases agree with TRBD1. The V and J ends lost 6 bases and 6 bases, in that order; junction bases with no gene match: 7. This CDR3 comprises 15 residues. The V gene's germline CDR1 is MNHEY and CDR2 SVGAGI. The CDR3: CASSLGQGAGQPQHF. CDR3 nucleotides: TGTGCCAGCAGCTTAGGACAGGGGGCCGGTCAGCCCCAGCATTTT.